The 26 T cell receptor beta chains given below trace back to one sample, sequenced in a study of blood T cell repertoires in COVID-19. Libraries were prepared by immunoSEQ multiplex PCR; TCRdb keeps only in-frame clonotypes and omits some of them. Among 25,000 to 40,000 clones listed, about 89% were seen once. Sequences were obtained from peripheral blood. The receptor set was obtained from a man in his sixties or seventies with active COVID-19.

The rearrangement joins TRBV5-6 to TRBJ1-2; D might be TRBD1 (5 bases). Trimming shortened V by 4 bases and J by 6 bases, and 16 bases separated the two germline ends. Germline assignment: CDR1 SGHDT and CDR2 YYEEEE. CDR3 size: 14 residues. The CDR3 sequence: CASSPGGGGDGYTF. The CDR3 coding sequence is TGTGCCAGCAGCCCAGGCGGGGGGGGAGATGGCTACACCTTC.

The chain employs TRBV6-5 and TRBJ1-2; a possible D gene is TRBD1 (6 bases). This CDR3 has 12 amino acids. Germline V gene sequence: CDR1 MNHEY, CDR2 SVGAGI. With 6 bases removed from V and 8 bases from J, the gap between germline ends came to 13 bases. The DNA of the CDR3 is TGTGCCAGCAGAGGGGGAAGTGGAGGCTACACCTTC. It specifies CASRGGSGGYTF.

This chain connects TRBV2 to TRBJ2-1, with TRBD1 matching 8 bases. Trimming removed 8 bases from V and 8 bases from J; junction bases left unmatched: 17. Germline CDR1 and CDR2: SNHLY and FYNNEI. The CDR3 has 16 amino acids. CDR3 sequence: CASVRSGTGRIYEQFF. DNA of the CDR3: TGTGCCAGCGTGAGATCCGGGACAGGAAGGATCTATGAGCAGTTCTTC.

CDR3 loop: CASSSSRGYGYTF. CDR3 coding DNA: TGTGCCAGCAGCTCATCTCGGGGATATGGCTACACCTTC. The chain combines TRBV7-9 with TRBJ1-2; D ambiguous. The germline CDR1 and CDR2 sequences are SEHNR and FQNEAQ (reference sequence). The germline V and J ends were trimmed by 4 bases and 5 bases, with 11 bases remaining between them. The CDR3 spans 13 residues.

The chain couples TRBV21-1 to TRBJ2-7; the table assigns TRBD1, which was not confirmed against the DNA. TRBV21-1 is labeled a pseudogene. The CDR3 extends over 14 amino acids. CDR3 in DNA: TGTGCCAGCAGCAAAGGGACAGGGGACGGCGAGCAGTACTTC. Translation gives CASSKGTGDGEQYF.

In this sample, this clone turned up a few times. CDR3 nucleotides: TGTGCCAGCAGCCCCAGCCCGGGAGGTGCAACTAATGAAAAACTGTTTTTT. It is translated as CASSPSPGGATNEKLFF. The chain employs TRBV5-4 and TRBJ1-4, with D unresolved. V lost 4 bases, J lost 0 bases, and 16 bases lay in between. The CDR3 is 17 amino acids. Germline V gene sequence: CDR1 SGHNT, CDR2 YYREEE (reference sequence).

V and J are TRBV11-2 and TRBJ2-1; possibly TRBD2 for D (7 bases). The germline V gene has CDR1 SGHAT and CDR2 FQNNGV. This CDR3 has 16 amino acids. Deletions cut 6 bases from V and 3 bases from J, with 18 bases between. CDR3 residues: CASRGGAGTIYNEQFF. CDR3 in DNA: TGTGCCAGCAGGGGGGGGGCCGGGACTATCTACAATGAGCAGTTCTTC.

V usage is TRBV7-2 and J usage is TRBJ2-1, with 8 bases aligning to TRBD1. The ends lost 1 base at V and 4 bases at J; junction bases unmatched: 9. Germline CDR1 is SGHTA and CDR2 is FQGNSA. This CDR3 has 17 residues. The DNA of the CDR3 is TGTGCCAGCAGCTTAGTAATCGGGACAGGCGGATACAATGAGCAGTTCTTC. Its protein product is CASSLVIGTGGYNEQFF.

This clone appeared once. This sequence joins TRBV9 and TRBJ2-2, with a possible D match to TRBD1 (6 bases). The CDR3 runs to 15 residues. CDR1 and CDR2 from the germline V gene are SGDLS and YYNGEE. Trimming stripped 3 bases from V and 6 bases from J, with 15 bases between. The CDR3 DNA is TGTGCCAGCAGCGAGACGATAAGGGGGTCCGGGGAGCTGTTTTTT. Translation gives CASSETIRGSGELFF.

The rearrangement uses TRBV2 and TRBJ2-2; TRBD1 matches at 8 bases. In germline, CDR1 is SNHLY, CDR2 FYNNEI. V lost 4 bases and J lost 4; bases outside the gene matches: 2. The CDR3 spans 14 residues. CDR3 sequence (DNA): TGTGCCAGCAGTGGACAGGGGAGCACCGGGGAGCTGTTTTTT. Encoded protein: CASSGQGSTGELFF. Using reference TRBV2 and TRBJ2-2 for the parts outside the CDR3, the full variable domain is EPEVTQTPSHQVTQMGQEVILRCVPISNHLYFYWYRQILGQKVEFLVSFYNNEISEKSEIFDDQFSVERPDGSNFTLKIRSTKLEDSAMYFCASSGQGSTGELFFGEGSRLTVL.

The CDR3 DNA follows: TGCGCCAGCAGCCAAGATTTCGAGGGAGGAAGCACCGGGGAGCTGTTTTTT. It encodes CASSQDFEGGSTGELFF. This chain links TRBV4-3 with TRBJ2-2, with a tentative D call TRBD2 (6 bases). Germline V CDR1 and CDR2: LGHNA, YSLEER. V dropped 0 bases and J dropped 4 bases, with 15 bases sitting between them. The length of the CDR3 is 17 residues.

V gene TRBV11-3 combines with J gene TRBJ2-1; TRBD2 matches 11 bases. The length of the CDR3 is 15 residues. The germline CDR1 and CDR2 sequences are SGHNT and YENEEA. The V gene end was trimmed by 1 base and the J gene end by 7 bases; junction bases not matched to a gene: 3. CDR3 sequence: CASSLAGTSGNEQFF. The CDR3 DNA is TGTGCCAGCAGCTTAGCCGGGACTAGCGGAAATGAGCAGTTCTTC.

This sequence joins TRBV20-1 and TRBJ2-7; 8 bases fit TRBD2. The V gene end was trimmed by 8 bases and the J gene end by 5 bases; junction bases not matched to a gene: 5. CDR3 length equals 11 residues. Germline values: CDR1 DFQATT, CDR2 SNEGSKA (reference sequence). CDR3 sequence reads: CSTLAGHEQYF. The CDR3 DNA reads as TGCAGTACCTTAGCGGGACACGAGCAGTACTTC.

This sequence joins TRBV18 and TRBJ1-6, with D perhaps matching TRBD1 (6 bases). CDR1 and CDR2 from the germline V gene are KGHSH and LQKENI. There are 14 residues in the CDR3. V shed 2 bases and J shed 11 bases, with 13 bases lying between them. CDR3 coding DNA: TGTGCCAGCTCACCAACACAGGGTGTGGCACCCCTCCACTTT. Protein sequence: CASSPTQGVAPLHF.

The chain links TRBV28 to TRBJ1-5; D possibly corresponds to TRBD1 (5 bases). V dropped 8 bases and J dropped 4 bases, with 6 bases sitting between them. Germline V lookup: CDR1 MDHEN, CDR2 SYDVKM. This CDR3 is built from 11 residues. In DNA, the CDR3 is TGTGCCAGCCGGACAAATCAGCCCCAGCATTTT. Amino acid sequence: CASRTNQPQHF.

As DNA, the CDR3 is TGTGCCAGCAGCCTGGACAGGGAGCAGTTCTTC. The encoded protein is CASSLDREQFF. The chain uses TRBV7-9 and TRBJ2-1; 7 bases are shared with TRBD1. V lost 5 bases, J lost 10 bases, and 2 bases stayed unmatched. This CDR3 is built from 11 residues. Germline values: CDR1 SEHNR, CDR2 FQNEAQ (reference sequence).

V and J are TRBV6-1 and TRBJ2-7; D unclear. The CDR3 is made up of 13 amino acids. Germline V gives CDR1 MNHNS, CDR2 SASEGT. Trimming took 0 bases from V and 6 from J, leaving 9 bases between them. DNA of the CDR3: TGTGCCAGCAGTGAAGCCGTGGAGAGCGAGCAGTACTTC. This translates into CASSEAVESEQYF.

J is TRBJ1-5 and V is TRBV28; 8 bases align to TRBD1. The CDR3 length is 14 residues. Germline loops: CDR1 MDHEN, CDR2 SYDVKM. V lost 6 bases and J lost 7; bases outside the gene matches: 8. Here the CDR3 DNA reads TGTGCCAGCAGGCTACAGGGGGGGGGCCAGCCCCAGCATTTT. Its protein product is CASRLQGGGQPQHF.

The V call is TRBV19, the J call TRBJ2-1, with D possibly being TRBD2 (6 bases). Trimming shortened V by 1 base and J by 4 bases, and 11 bases separated the two germline ends. The germline gives CDR1 LNHDA, CDR2 SQIVND (reference sequence). The CDR3 loop spans 15 amino acids. The CDR3 reads CASSIGAGTYNEQFF. CDR3 DNA: TGTGCCAGTAGTATAGGGGCGGGAACGTACAATGAGCAGTTCTTC.

V gene TRBV7-9 combines with J gene TRBJ2-2; 11 positions match TRBD2. Trimming removed 1 base from V and 4 bases from J; junction bases left unmatched: 5. Germline CDR1 reads SEHNR; CDR2 reads FQNEAQ (reference sequence). The CDR3 covers 17 residues. The CDR3 DNA sequence: TGTGCCAGCAGCTTAGTTACTAGCGGGAGTCTCACCGGGGAGCTGTTTTTT. Translated, it gives CASSLVTSGSLTGELFF.

The sample holds a few counts of this clone. The J gene is TRBJ1-1, the V gene TRBV12-3 or TRBV12-4, with unresolved D. Trimming took 3 bases from V and 1 from J, leaving 6 bases between them. This CDR3 contains 13 residues. As DNA, the CDR3 is TGTGCCAGCAGTTTGCGGGAGAACACTGAAGCTTTCTTT. This sequence encodes CASSLRENTEAFF.

This chain uses TRBV5-4 with TRBJ1-1; D is unresolved. CDR3 length: 13 residues. Trimming left V 7 bases short and J 1 base short, with 11 bases between. Germline V gene data show CDR1 as SGHNT and CDR2 as YYREEE (reference sequence). CDR3 sequence reads: CASQFPGNTEAFF. In nucleotides, the CDR3 is TGTGCCAGCCAATTCCCGGGGAACACTGAAGCTTTCTTT.

CDR3 DNA: TGCGCCAGCAGCTCGACCTCGGCGGGCTATGGCTACACCTTC. It yields the protein CASSSTSAGYGYTF. The chain combines TRBV5-1 with TRBJ1-2; D not resolved. The CDR3 is made up of 14 amino acids. The V end was cut by 3 bases, the J end by 4 bases, with 13 bases between. Germline V gene data show CDR1 as SGHRS and CDR2 as YFSETQ.

Here the CDR3 DNA reads TGTGCCAGCAGCCCGAATCGGGACAGTACGCAGTATTTT. Amino acids: CASSPNRDSTQYF. The rearrangement links TRBV7-3 to TRBJ2-3, with 7 bases identical to TRBD1. Germline assignment: CDR1 SGHTA and CDR2 FQGTGA. The V segment lost 5 bases and the J segment 8 bases; nucleotides outside the gene matches: 7. This CDR3 is 13 amino acids long.

This clone was picked up a small number of times. This rearrangement joins TRBV29-1 to TRBJ2-1, with TRBD2 matching over 11 bases. Trimming at V came to 6 bases and at J to 7 bases, leaving 17 bases not matched to a gene. Germline values: CDR1 SQVTM, CDR2 ANQGSEA. The CDR3 spans 17 residues. The CDR3 DNA sequence: TGCAGCGTGGGCGGCCCGATAGCGGGAGGGACTGGGAATGAGCAGTTCTTC. This translates into CSVGGPIAGGTGNEQFF.

The V and J genes are TRBV6-1 and TRBJ1-4; D is ambiguous. Trimming left V 0 bases short and J 4 bases short, with 3 bases between. This CDR3 is built from 13 residues. Germline CDR1 is MNHNS and CDR2 is SASEGT. CDR3 sequence (DNA): TGTGCCAGCAGTGAAGCCATTAATGAAAAACTGTTTTTT. Amino acid sequence: CASSEAINEKLFF.